A selection of T cell receptor beta chains follows, all from one sample in a study of CD8+ T cells in alopecia areata. Assay used: immunoSEQ multiplex PCR; TCRdb lists only in-frame clones, some missing. The repertoire includes approximately 180,000 clones, 53% of them detected once, and 11% sits in the top ten. The sample here was CD8+ T cells sorted from blood, taken at week 24, from a patient treated with tofacitinib. Receptors were obtained from a human donor with alopecia areata. CDR3s include the opening cysteine and the closing phenylalanine or tryptophan. Fields, in order: V gene, J gene, D gene, clone size, CDR3 DNA, CDR3 protein. The D gene is left open where the match is weak. The size of a clone is reported for some rows only, either as once, few or many, or as a class for expanded clones.

TRBV29-1	TRBJ1-2	TRBD1	.	TGCAGCGTTGCGCAGGGGGCGCGAGGCTACACCTTC	CSVAQGARGYTF
TRBV4-3	TRBJ2-1	.	once	TGCGCCAGCAGCCAAGCGTTTGGAGCAAATGAGCAGTTCTTC	CASSQAFGANEQFF
TRBV18	TRBJ2-2	.	few	TGTGCCAGCTCACCACGCCCGGGGTTCACCGGGGAGCTGTTTTTT	CASSPRPGFTGELFF
TRBV5-1	TRBJ2-7	TRBD1	.	TGCGCCAGCAGCTTCGGGACAGGGGGCGCGTACGAGCAGTACTTC	CASSFGTGGAYEQYF
TRBV13	TRBJ2-2	.	.	TGTGCCAGCAGCTTACAGGGCAACGGGGAGCTGTTTTTT	CASSLQGNGELFF
TRBV7-2	TRBJ2-1	.	.	TGTGCCAGCAGCTTAGGGGCTAGCTCCTACAATGAGCAGTTCTTC	CASSLGASSYNEQFF
TRBV4-3	TRBJ1-5	TRBD1	.	TGCGCCAGCAGCCAAGACCCGACAGGGGACAATCAGCCCCAGCATTTT	CASSQDPTGDNQPQHF
TRBV15	TRBJ2-6	.	.	TGTGCCACCAGCAGTTTCCGCTCTGGGGCCAACGTCCTGACTTTC	CATSSFRSGANVLTF
TRBV27	TRBJ1-6	TRBD1	.	TGTGCCAGCAGTTTGCTACCGGGACAGGGGGGCTCACCCCTCCACTTT	CASSLLPGQGGSPLHF
TRBV30	TRBJ1-1	.	.	TGTGCCTGGAGTGTGACCCTCGGGGGCACTGAAGCTTTCTTT	CAWSVTLGGTEAFF
TRBV5-6	TRBJ2-5	.	few	TGTGCCGCGTCTCGACTCATGGAAGAGACCCAGTACTTC	CAASRLMEETQYF
TRBV30	TRBJ1-2	.	.	TGTGCCTGGACCGCGTCAGGGTATAACTATGGCTACACCTTC	CAWTASGYNYGYTF
TRBV15	TRBJ2-7	.	few	TGTGCCACCAGCAGCGGCATTTACGAGCAGTACTTC	CATSSGIYEQYF
TRBV13	TRBJ2-7	.	few	TGTGCCAGCAGCGCCCCCGAGCGCACCTACGAGCAGTACTTC	CASSAPERTYEQYF
TRBV15	TRBJ1-2	.	.	TGTGCCACCAGCAGAGGACCGGGGAATGGCTACACCTTC	CATSRGPGNGYTF
TRBV14	TRBJ2-3	.	few	TGTGCCAGCAGCCCCCGGGGCTGGAACACAGATACGCAGTATTTT	CASSPRGWNTDTQYF
TRBV19	TRBJ1-1	.	few	TGTGCCAGTAATGGCGGATCGCCTGAAGCTTTCTTT	CASNGGSPEAFF
TRBV4-1	TRBJ2-7	.	.	TGCGCCAGCAGCCAAGGAAGGGGAAACGAGCAGTACTTC	CASSQGRGNEQYF
TRBV5-6	TRBJ1-5	.	.	TGTGCCAGCAGCTTGGGCAGTGATCAGCCCCAGCATTTT	CASSLGSDQPQHF
TRBV11-2	TRBJ1-1	.	few	TGTGCCAGCAGCTTAGTGAGGGGGATTGAAGCTTTCTTT	CASSLVRGIEAFF
TRBV25-1	TRBJ2-7	TRBD1	.	TGTGCCAGCAGTCGACGGGACAGGTCAGTGGGCGAGCAGTACTTC	CASSRRDRSVGEQYF
TRBV7-8	TRBJ1-5	.	few	TGTGCCAGCAGCGCTATGGAACGGAATCAGCCCCAGCATTTT	CASSAMERNQPQHF
TRBV11-2	TRBJ2-7	TRBD1	once	TGTGCCAGCAGCTTCGGACAGGGTCCATACGAGCAGTACTTC	CASSFGQGPYEQYF
TRBV15	TRBJ2-1	TRBD2	few	TGTGCCACCAGCAGAGATCGGGGGGGTCGTTACAATGAGCAGTTCTTC	CATSRDRGGRYNEQFF
TRBV5-8	TRBJ2-3	TRBD1	.	TGTGCCAGCAGCCCAGTCGGGACAGGGGGCGGAGATACGCAGTATTTT	CASSPVGTGGGDTQYF
TRBV4-3	TRBJ2-1	.	.	TGCGCCAGCAGCCAAGATGAGAGAGGGGTTGAGCAGTTCTTC	CASSQDERGVEQFF
TRBV30	TRBJ2-7	TRBD1	.	TGTGCCTGGAGCATGGGGACAGGGAGGTACGAGCAGTACTTC	CAWSMGTGRYEQYF
TRBV6-6	TRBJ2-3	.	.	TGTGCCAGCAGGAAGGATACGCAGTATTTT	CASRKDTQYF
TRBV6-1	TRBJ2-1	TRBD2	.	TGTGCCAGCAGTGAGCGGGGGGGCAGGGATGAGCAGTTCTTC	CASSERGGRDEQFF
TRBV9	TRBJ1-1	.	few	TGTGCCAGCAGCGTAGGGGGGGCCGGCACTGAAGCTTTCTTT	CASSVGGAGTEAFF
TRBV9	TRBJ1-2	.	.	TGTGCCAGCAGCGACAGCGGCGGCTATGGCTACACCTTC	CASSDSGGYGYTF
TRBV2	TRBJ2-3	TRBD1	.	TGTGCCAGCAGGGGGGGACAGGGTGTTCTGGATACGCAGTATTTT	CASRGGQGVLDTQYF
TRBV29-1	TRBJ2-3	TRBD1	.	TGCAGCGTTGAAGGGGGACAGGGAAACGCAGATACGCAGTATTTT	CSVEGGQGNADTQYF
TRBV29-1	TRBJ2-7	TRBD1	.	TGCAGCGTTGTGTTGAGGGACAGCTCCTACGAGCAGTACTTC	CSVVLRDSSYEQYF
TRBV29-1	TRBJ1-2	.	.	TGCAGCGTTGAGGGAATCGGGAACTATGGCTACACCTTC	CSVEGIGNYGYTF
TRBV7-9	TRBJ2-7	.	few	TGTGCCAGCAGCTCCGCCGACTACGAGCAGTACTTC	CASSSADYEQYF
TRBV11-2	TRBJ2-2	.	.	TGTGCCAGCAGCCCGAGAGGGGATCGGGGGGCCTACACCGGGGAGCTGTTTTTT	CASSPRGDRGAYTGELFF
TRBV7-8	TRBJ2-3	TRBD1	.	TGTGCCAGCAGCTTCGGACAGGGGCGAGGTACAGATACGCAGTATTTT	CASSFGQGRGTDTQYF
TRBV7-9	TRBJ2-1	.	few	TGTGCCAGTGACAGGTCGAGCTCCTACAATGAGCAGTTCTTC	CASDRSSSYNEQFF
TRBV30	TRBJ2-5	.	.	TGTGCCTGGAGTGCCTCCTCCCAACCTCAAGAGACCCAGTACTTC	CAWSASSQPQETQYF
TRBV25-1	TRBJ2-4	TRBD1	.	TGTGCCAGCAGTGGAGGGACAGGAACGGGTTGGAAAAACATTCAGTACTTC	CASSGGTGTGWKNIQYF
TRBV29-1	TRBJ2-7	.	.	TGCAGCGTTGAATACCCGGACAGTTACGAGCAGTACTTC	CSVEYPDSYEQYF
TRBV27	TRBJ2-7	.	.	TGTGCCAGCGGCTCTGGGGTGGACGAGCAGTACTTC	CASGSGVDEQYF
TRBV5-6	TRBJ1-2	.	.	TGTGCCAGCAGCTTGGAAGTCTATGGCTACACCTTC	CASSLEVYGYTF
TRBV4-3	TRBJ1-2	TRBD1	.	TGCGCCAGCAGCCAAGACCTCGGGACAGACTATGGCTACACCTTC	CASSQDLGTDYGYTF